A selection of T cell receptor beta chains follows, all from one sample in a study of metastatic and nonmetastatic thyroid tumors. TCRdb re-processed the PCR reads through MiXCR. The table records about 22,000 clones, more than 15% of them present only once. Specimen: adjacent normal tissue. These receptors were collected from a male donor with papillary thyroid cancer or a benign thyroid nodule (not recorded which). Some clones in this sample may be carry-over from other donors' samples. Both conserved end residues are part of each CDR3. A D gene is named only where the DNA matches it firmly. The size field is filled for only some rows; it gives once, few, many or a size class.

TGTGCCAGCAGCCAAGATTTCCGGGGTCGGGACACCGGGGAGCTGTTTTTT	CASSQDFRGRDTGELFF	TRBV3-1	TRBJ2-2	many	.
TGCGCCAGCAGCCCAGGGTTTGAGCAGTACTTC	CASSPGFEQYF	TRBV5-1	TRBJ2-7	many	.
TGTGCCAGCAGGATTCCTAGCACAGATACGCAGTATTTT	CASRIPSTDTQYF	TRBV12-3/TRBV12-4	TRBJ2-3	many	.
TGTGCCAGCAGTTTAGTACTGGACAACCAAGGCGCTTTCTTT	CASSLVLDNQGAFF	TRBV12-3/TRBV12-4	TRBJ1-1	few	.
TGTGCCAGTAACCGAGGGGAGATTTATAGCAATCAGCCCCAGCATTTT	CASNRGEIYSNQPQHF	TRBV19	TRBJ1-5	many	.
TGTGCCAGCAGCCAAAGGGGCTCAGCCAAAAACATTCAGTACTTC	CASSQRGSAKNIQYF	TRBV3-1	TRBJ2-4	many	.
TGTGCCAGCAGCCCACACCCTATCGGGGGGGGCTATGAGCAGTTCTTC	CASSPHPIGGGYEQFF	TRBV11-2	TRBJ2-1	once	TRBD2
TGCAGTGCTAGAGTCTCTTATCCCCGCGAGACCCAGTACTTC	CSARVSYPRETQYF	TRBV20-1	TRBJ2-5	.	.
TGTGCCAGCAGCTTAGGGGTAACCGGAGGGTATGGCTACACCTTC	CASSLGVTGGYGYTF	TRBV13	TRBJ1-2	.	.
TGTGCCAGCAGCCCCCGGTTGGACAGGGAAGGGAATGAGCAGTTCTTC	CASSPRLDREGNEQFF	TRBV9	TRBJ2-1	many	TRBD1
TGCGCCAGCAAGGGGAGGGCAGCTCGAAATGAAAAACTGTTTTTT	CASKGRAARNEKLFF	TRBV5-1	TRBJ1-4	many	.
TGCAGTGCTAGCGGGGGACTAGTCGATGGCTACACCTTC	CSASGGLVDGYTF	TRBV20-1	TRBJ1-2	once	.